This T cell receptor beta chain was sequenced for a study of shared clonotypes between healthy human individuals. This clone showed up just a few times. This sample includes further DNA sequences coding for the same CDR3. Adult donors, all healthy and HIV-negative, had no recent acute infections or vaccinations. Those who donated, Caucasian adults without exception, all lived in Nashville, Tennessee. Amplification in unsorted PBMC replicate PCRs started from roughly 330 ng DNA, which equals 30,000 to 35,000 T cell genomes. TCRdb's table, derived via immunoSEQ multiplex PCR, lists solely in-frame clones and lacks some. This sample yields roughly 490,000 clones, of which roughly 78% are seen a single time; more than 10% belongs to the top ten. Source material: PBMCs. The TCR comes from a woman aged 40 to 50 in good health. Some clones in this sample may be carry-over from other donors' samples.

In DNA, the CDR3 is TGCGCCAGCAGCCGGGACAGGGACTACGAGCAGTACTTC. The encoded protein is CASSRDRDYEQYF. V usage is TRBV5-1 and J usage is TRBJ2-7; 9 nucleotides line up with TRBD1. Looked up from germline, CDR1 is SGHRS and CDR2 is YFSETQ. V shed 4 bases, J shed 3 bases, and the junction held 2 bases outside the gene matches. The CDR3 loop spans 13 amino acids.